The present TCR beta chain was sequenced within a study of blood T cell repertoires in COVID-19. Study-wide context: Some COVID-19 samples were acute and others convalescent; all came from the United States, Italy and Spain. In each case, the material was cDNA or gDNA derived from T cells, B-cell-depleted T cells, or PBMCs.

The CDR3 contains 10 residues. Germline values: CDR1 SQVTM, CDR2 ANQGSEA. Trimming stripped 4 bases from V and 5 bases from J, with 6 bases between. Original data processing: Counts of nucleated cells, estimated from reference gene primer amplification, were obtained. Data came from immunoSEQ multiplex PCR; TCRdb stores just in-frame clones and leaves some out. V and J calls and clone size follow that table, whereas D and trimming were derived from the DNA. The sample lists 150,000 to 200,000 clones, approximately 80% seen once, with 1.5% in the top ten. Input material: peripheral blood. This rearrangement joins TRBV29-1 to TRBJ2-7; a weak D match, TRBD1 (5 bases). The origin of this receptor is a human donor in a cohort sampled during active COVID-19. The CDR3 reads CSVAGNEQYF. The DNA for the CDR3 is TGCAGCGTTGCAGGGAACGAGCAGTACTTC.